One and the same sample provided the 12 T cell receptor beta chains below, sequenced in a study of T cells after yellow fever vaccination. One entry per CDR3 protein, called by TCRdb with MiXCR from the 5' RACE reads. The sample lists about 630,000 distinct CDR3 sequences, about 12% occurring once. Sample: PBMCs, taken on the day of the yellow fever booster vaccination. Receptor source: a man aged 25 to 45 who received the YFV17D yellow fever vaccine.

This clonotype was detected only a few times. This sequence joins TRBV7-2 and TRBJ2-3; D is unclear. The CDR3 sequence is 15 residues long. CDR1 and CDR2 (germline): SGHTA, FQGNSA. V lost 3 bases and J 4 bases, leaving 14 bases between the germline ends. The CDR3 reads CASSLSAPAADTQYF. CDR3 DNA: TGTGCCAGCAGCTTGTCGGCTCCTGCGGCAGATACGCAGTATTTT. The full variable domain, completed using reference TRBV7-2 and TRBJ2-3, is GAGVSQSPSNKVTEKGKDVELRCDPISGHTALYWYRQSLGQGLEFLIYFQGNSAPDKSGLPSDRFSAERTGGSVSTLTIQRTQQEDSAVYLCASSLSAPAADTQYFGPGTRLTVL.

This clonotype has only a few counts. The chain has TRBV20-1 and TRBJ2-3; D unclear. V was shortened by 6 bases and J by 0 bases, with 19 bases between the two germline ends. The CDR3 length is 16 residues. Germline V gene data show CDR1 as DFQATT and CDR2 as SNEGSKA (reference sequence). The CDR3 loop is CSAAKDPVRSTDTQYF. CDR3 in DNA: TGCAGTGCCGCGAAAGACCCGGTGAGAAGCACAGATACGCAGTATTTT.

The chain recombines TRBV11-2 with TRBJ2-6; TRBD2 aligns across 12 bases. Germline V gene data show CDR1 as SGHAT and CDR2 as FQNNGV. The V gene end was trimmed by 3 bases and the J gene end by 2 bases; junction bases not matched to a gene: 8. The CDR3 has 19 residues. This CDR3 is CASSLTSGSVGPGANVLTF. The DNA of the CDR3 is TGTGCCAGCAGCTTGACTAGCGGGAGTGTGGGGCCTGGGGCCAACGTCCTGACTTTC.

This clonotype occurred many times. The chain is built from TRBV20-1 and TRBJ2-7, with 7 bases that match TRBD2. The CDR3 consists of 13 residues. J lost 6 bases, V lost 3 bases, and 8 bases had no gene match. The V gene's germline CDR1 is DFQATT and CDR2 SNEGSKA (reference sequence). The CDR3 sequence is CSARTGRTGEQYF. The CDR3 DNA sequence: TGCAGTGCTAGGACCGGGAGGACGGGCGAGCAGTACTTC.

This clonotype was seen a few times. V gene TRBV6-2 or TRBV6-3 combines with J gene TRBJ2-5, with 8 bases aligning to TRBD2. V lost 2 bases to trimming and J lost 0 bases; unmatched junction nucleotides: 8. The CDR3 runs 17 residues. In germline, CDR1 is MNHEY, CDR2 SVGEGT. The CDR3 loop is CASSYEAASGYQETQYF. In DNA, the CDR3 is TGTGCCAGCAGTTACGAAGCGGCTAGCGGGTACCAAGAGACCCAGTACTTC.

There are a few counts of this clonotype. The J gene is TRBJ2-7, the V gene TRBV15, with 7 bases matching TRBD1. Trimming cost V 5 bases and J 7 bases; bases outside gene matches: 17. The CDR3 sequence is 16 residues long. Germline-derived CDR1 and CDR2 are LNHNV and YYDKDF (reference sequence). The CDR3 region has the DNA TGTGCCACCAGCGGAAGACCGGGACAGCCCCCCCGGGAGCAGTACTTC. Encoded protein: CATSGRPGQPPREQYF.

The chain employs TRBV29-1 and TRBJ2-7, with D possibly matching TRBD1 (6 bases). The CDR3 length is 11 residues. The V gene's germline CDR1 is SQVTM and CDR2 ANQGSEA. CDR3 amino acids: CELGGTDEQYF. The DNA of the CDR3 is TGCGAGCTTGGGGGCACAGACGAGCAGTACTTC.

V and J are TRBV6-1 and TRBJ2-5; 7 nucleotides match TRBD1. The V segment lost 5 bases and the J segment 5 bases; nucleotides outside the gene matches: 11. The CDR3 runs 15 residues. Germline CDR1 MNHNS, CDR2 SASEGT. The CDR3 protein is CASSLRQGRVETQYF. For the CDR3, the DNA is TGTGCCAGCAGTCTGCGACAGGGAAGGGTGGAGACCCAGTACTTC.

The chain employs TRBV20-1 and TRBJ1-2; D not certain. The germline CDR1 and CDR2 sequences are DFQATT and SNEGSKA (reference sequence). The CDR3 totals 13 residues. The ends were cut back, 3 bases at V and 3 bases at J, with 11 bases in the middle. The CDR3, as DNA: TGCAGTGCTAGCACCCAGCAGCACTATGGCTACACCTTC. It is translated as CSASTQQHYGYTF.

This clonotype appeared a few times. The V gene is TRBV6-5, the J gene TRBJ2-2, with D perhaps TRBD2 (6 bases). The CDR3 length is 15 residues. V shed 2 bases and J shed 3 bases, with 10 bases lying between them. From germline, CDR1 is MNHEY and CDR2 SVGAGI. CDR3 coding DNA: TGTGCCAGCAGTTACGGGACTTTATACACCGGGGAGCTGTTTTTT. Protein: CASSYGTLYTGELFF.

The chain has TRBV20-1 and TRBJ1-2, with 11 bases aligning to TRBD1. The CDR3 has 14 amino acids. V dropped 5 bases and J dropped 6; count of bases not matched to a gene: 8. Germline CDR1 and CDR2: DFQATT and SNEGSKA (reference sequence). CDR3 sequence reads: CSAPRDRGFDGYTF. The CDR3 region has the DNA TGCAGTGCTCCCCGGGACAGGGGGTTCGATGGCTACACCTTC.

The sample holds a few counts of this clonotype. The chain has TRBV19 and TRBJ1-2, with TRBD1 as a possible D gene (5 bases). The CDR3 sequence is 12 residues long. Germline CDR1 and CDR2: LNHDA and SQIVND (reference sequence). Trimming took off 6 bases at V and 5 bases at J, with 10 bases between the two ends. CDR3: CASSRGLYGYTF. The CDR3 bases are TGTGCCAGTAGCCGGGGACTTTATGGCTACACCTTC.